This T cell receptor (beta chain) came from a study of vaccination and CD4 T cells after COVID-19. Study-wide context: Following dose two, a median approximately 75 days (range 14 to 241) passed before post-vaccine samples were taken. Whole-study results and caveats: For convalescent patients, a median roughly 87% of reactive clones surfaced exclusively after vaccination. Vaccine-specific clones in convalescent patients were spike mono-reactive in 304 of 307 cases.

Cultured CD4+ T cell DNA underwent sequencing with the Oncomine TCR Beta short-read assay. MiXCR, applied by TCRdb to the PCR reads, yields one record per CDR3 protein. The profile covers some 5,000 distinct CDR3 sequences, with 60% to 80% appearing a single time and around 22% taken by the ten largest. Germline assignment: CDR1 MNHNS and CDR2 SASEGT. V shed 4 bases and J 4 bases; nucleotides not matched to a gene: 7. The CDR3 spans 16 residues. For this clonotype: The target antigen is unknown.

Treatment in this sample: roughly ten-day PBMC culture with coronavirus spike peptide pools or control peptides (ViraFEST assay). ViraFEST expanded antigen-specific T cells with peptide pools, then sequenced TCRs. The source of this sequence is a human donor who had recovered from COVID-19. V is TRBV6-1 and J is TRBJ2-2; 9 nucleotides align to TRBD1. The sample consisted of CD4+ T cells from blood, cultured in vitro. CDR3 in DNA: TGTGCCAGCAGTGGCTTCGGGACAGGGACCACCGGGGAGCTGTTTTTT. This encodes CASSGFGTGTTGELFF.